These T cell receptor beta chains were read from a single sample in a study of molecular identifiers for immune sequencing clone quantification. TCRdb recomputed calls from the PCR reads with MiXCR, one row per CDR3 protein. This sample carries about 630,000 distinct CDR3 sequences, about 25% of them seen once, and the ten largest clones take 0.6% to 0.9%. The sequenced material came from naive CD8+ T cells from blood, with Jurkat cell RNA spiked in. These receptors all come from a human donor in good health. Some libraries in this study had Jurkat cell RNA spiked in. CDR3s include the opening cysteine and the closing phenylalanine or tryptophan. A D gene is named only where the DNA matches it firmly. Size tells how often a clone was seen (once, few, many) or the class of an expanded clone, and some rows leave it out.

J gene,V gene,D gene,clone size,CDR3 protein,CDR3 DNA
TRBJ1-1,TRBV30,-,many,CAWSVIAEVEAFF,TGTGCCTGGAGTGTAATCGCAGAGGTTGAAGCTTTCTTT
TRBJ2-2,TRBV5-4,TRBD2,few,CASSLGLAGASGELFF,TGTGCCAGCAGCTTGGGGCTAGCGGGAGCATCAGGGGAGCTGTTTTTT
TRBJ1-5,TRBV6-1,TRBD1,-,CASSEAFPPQGALPQHF,TGTGCCAGCAGTGAAGCGTTCCCCCCCCAGGGGGCCTTGCCCCAGCATTTT
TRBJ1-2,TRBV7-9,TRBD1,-,CASSLVGGGVYGYTF,TGTGCCAGCAGCTTAGTAGGGGGCGGCGTCTATGGCTACACCTTC
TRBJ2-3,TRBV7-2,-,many,CASSPGIGTDTQYF,TGTGCCAGCAGTCCGGGTATAGGGACAGATACGCAGTATTTT
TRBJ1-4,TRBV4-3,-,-,CASSHLWGSNEKLFF,TGCGCCAGCAGCCATTTATGGGGGTCGAATGAAAAACTGTTTTTT
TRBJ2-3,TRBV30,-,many,CAHGDHSTDTQYF,TGTGCTCATGGGGACCATAGCACAGATACGCAGTATTTT
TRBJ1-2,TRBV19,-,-,CASRKGRNYGYTF,TGTGCCAGTAGGAAGGGGAGAAACTATGGCTACACCTTC
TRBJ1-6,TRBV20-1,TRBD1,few,CSARAPGQVNLWNSPLHF,TGCAGTGCTAGAGCGCCGGGACAGGTTAATCTGTGGAATTCACCCCTCCACTTT
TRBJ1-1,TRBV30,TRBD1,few,CAWNRGGQDTEAFF,TGTGCCTGGAACAGGGGGGGTCAGGACACTGAAGCTTTCTTT
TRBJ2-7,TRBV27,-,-,CASSPNPSYGQYF,TGTGCCAGCAGTCCTAATCCCTCCTACGGGCAGTACTTC
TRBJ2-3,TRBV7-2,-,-,CAGRPRTYITDTQYF,TGTGCCGGCCGCCCCCGGACCTATATCACAGATACGCAGTATTTT
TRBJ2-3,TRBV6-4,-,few,CASSPNTGGDTDTQYF,TGTGCCAGCAGCCCGAACACAGGGGGGGACACAGATACGCAGTATTTT
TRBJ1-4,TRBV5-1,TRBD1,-,CASSLGGTGGAVNEKLFF,TGCGCCAGCAGCTTGGGCGGGACAGGGGGCGCCGTTAATGAAAAACTGTTTTTT
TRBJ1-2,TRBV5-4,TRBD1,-,CASSLTGDAYTF,TGTGCCAGCAGCCTTACAGGGGACGCCTACACCTTC
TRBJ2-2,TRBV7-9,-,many,CASSLVGTPGELFF,TGTGCCAGCAGCTTAGTTGGGACTCCTGGGGAGCTGTTTTTT
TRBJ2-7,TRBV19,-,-,CASTIAYGYEQYF,TGTGCCAGTACTATTGCTTACGGATACGAGCAGTACTTC
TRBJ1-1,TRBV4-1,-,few,CASTSKGGTEAFF,TGCGCCAGCACCTCTAAGGGGGGCACTGAAGCTTTCTTT
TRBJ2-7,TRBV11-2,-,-,CASRKGTYEQYF,TGTGCCAGCAGGAAAGGGACCTACGAGCAGTACTTC
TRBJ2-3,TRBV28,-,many,CASSPDRFSTDTQYF,TGTGCCAGCAGCCCGGACCGATTTAGCACAGATACGCAGTATTTT
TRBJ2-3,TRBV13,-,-,CASSPVMGAGDTQYF,TGTGCCAGCAGCCCAGTGATGGGGGCGGGAGATACGCAGTATTTT
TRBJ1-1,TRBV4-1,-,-,CASSQPRGAEAFF,TGCGCCAGCAGCCAACCCCGGGGGGCTGAAGCTTTCTTT
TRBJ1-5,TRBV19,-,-,CASSMGTRGGNQPQHF,TGTGCCAGTAGTATGGGGACCCGTGGAGGCAATCAGCCCCAGCATTTT
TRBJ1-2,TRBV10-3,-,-,CAIREGWNYGYTF,TGTGCCATCAGGGAGGGATGGAACTATGGCTACACCTTC
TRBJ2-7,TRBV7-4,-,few,CASSLVGGFSYEQYF,TGTGCCAGCAGCTTAGTTGGGGGCTTCTCCTACGAGCAGTACTTC
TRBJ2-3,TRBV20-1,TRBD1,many,CSARNGDSPQYF,TGCAGTGCTAGAAATGGGGACAGCCCACAGTATTTT
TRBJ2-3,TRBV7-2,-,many,CASSLGSGPSTDTQYF,TGTGCCAGCAGCTTAGGTAGCGGACCTAGCACAGATACGCAGTATTTT
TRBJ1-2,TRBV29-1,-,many,CSVEGGARGYGYTF,TGCAGCGTTGAAGGGGGGGCCCGCGGCTATGGCTACACCTTC
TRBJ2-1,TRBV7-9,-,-,CASSLYPPGEQFF,TGTGCCAGCAGCTTATATCCCCCAGGAGAGCAGTTCTTC
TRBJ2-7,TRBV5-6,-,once,CASSPIGGYERYF,TGTGCCAGCAGCCCTATTGGGGGATACGAGCGGTACTTC
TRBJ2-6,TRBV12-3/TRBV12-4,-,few,CANGQPTTGANVLTF,TGTGCCAACGGACAGCCGACAACTGGGGCCAACGTCCTGACTTTC
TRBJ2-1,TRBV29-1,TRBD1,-,CSVEEIWSGRGPDEQFF,TGCAGCGTTGAAGAGATTTGGTCAGGCAGGGGGCCTGATGAGCAGTTCTTC
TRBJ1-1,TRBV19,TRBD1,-,CASSMGTGSTEAFF,TGTGCCAGTAGTATGGGGACAGGTAGCACTGAAGCTTTCTTT
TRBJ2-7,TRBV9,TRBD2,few,CASSVGLAGAEQYF,TGTGCCAGCAGCGTGGGACTAGCGGGGGCCGAGCAGTACTTC
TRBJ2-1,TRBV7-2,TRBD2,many,CASSLELAGWSVEQFF,TGTGCCAGCAGCTTAGAACTAGCGGGATGGTCCGTTGAGCAGTTCTTC
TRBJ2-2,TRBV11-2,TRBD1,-,CASSLVVTGENTGELFF,TGTGCCAGCAGCTTAGTCGTGACAGGGGAGAACACCGGGGAGCTGTTTTTT
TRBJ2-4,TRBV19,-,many,CASSDDRAKNIQYF,TGTGCCAGTAGTGACGACAGGGCCAAAAACATTCAGTACTTC
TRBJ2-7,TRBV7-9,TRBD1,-,CASSHDRVAYEQYF,TGTGCCAGCAGCCATGACAGGGTAGCCTACGAGCAGTACTTC
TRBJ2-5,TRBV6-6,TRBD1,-,CASSILDRGQETQYF,TGTGCCAGCAGTATCTTAGACAGGGGTCAAGAGACCCAGTACTTC
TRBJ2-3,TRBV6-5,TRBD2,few,CASSYSGLAGGRDTQYF,TGTGCCAGCAGTTACTCCGGTCTAGCGGGGGGTAGAGATACGCAGTATTTT
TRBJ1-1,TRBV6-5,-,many,CASSYSLTYAMNTEAFF,TGTGCCAGCAGTTACTCGCTAACATACGCTATGAACACTGAAGCTTTCTTT